This T cell receptor (beta chain) derives from a study of cytomegalovirus exposure and HLA in healthy donors. The study's findings and limits: Rare sequences made up most TCRs, while some public TCRs were found in many donors. Testing in vitro showed a few CMV-associated chains specific for CMV antigens.

As concerns this clone: Its antigen is not identified.

The CDR3 covers 17 residues. Germline CDR1 SGDLS, CDR2 YYNGEE. Trimming at V came to 0 bases and at J to 4 bases, leaving 2 bases not matched to a gene. Sequencing was performed with immunoSEQ multiplex PCR; in TCRdb, only in-frame clones are kept and a portion is missing. Of about 280,000 clones listed, 88% are singletons. Sequenced: PBMCs. The origin of this receptor is a woman younger than 30 in good health and CMV-seronegative. The chain uses TRBV9 and TRBJ2-2; 14 bases align to TRBD2. The CDR3 reads CASSVVGLAGGTGELFF. In DNA, the CDR3 is TGTGCCAGCAGCGTAGTAGGACTAGCGGGAGGCACCGGGGAGCTGTTTTTT.